The T cell receptor (beta chain) described here comes from a study of T cells in Graves' hyperthyroidism and ophthalmopathy. Whole-study findings and limits: Blood shared most expanded thyroid clonotypes above 0.001.

It was RNA transcripts that yielded the amplified TCR beta CDR3 regions. The TCR CDR3 first-round RT-PCR relied on the HTBI primer set. TCRdb independently ran MiXCR on the multiplex PCR reads; one entry per CDR3 protein. The data hold 45,000 to 55,000 distinct CDR3 sequences, with roughly half observed a single time. CDR1 MNHEY and CDR2 SMNVEV come from the germline V gene (reference sequence). The CDR3 runs to 12 residues. V lost 6 bases and J lost 6, with 8 bases in between. This clonotype was found many times. Its antigen is not known. The definition of stable Graves' hyperthyroidism was no ophthalmopathy progression within 18 months.

The sequencing input was peripheral blood or thyroid tissue (not recorded which). The rearrangement links TRBV27 to TRBJ1-4; D remains unclear. The TCR comes from a man younger than 35 with Graves' hyperthyroidism. CDR3 nucleotide sequence: TGTGCCAGCAGGAGGCAGGATGAAAAACTGTTTTTT. Translated: CASRRQDEKLFF.